This entry lists 16 T cell receptor beta chains sequenced from one sample in a study of T cell responses to AZD1222 COVID-19 vaccine. Using immunoSEQ multiplex PCR, the repertoire was profiled, and TCRdb retains in-frame clones only, with some absent. This table has around 160,000 clones, around 91% appearing once. The sequencing used peripheral blood, collected on day 0 of AZD1222 vaccination. These receptors were collected from an adult in good health.

Here the CDR3 DNA reads TGTGCCAGCAGCCAAGGGTATGGCTACACCTTC. Its protein product is CASSQGYGYTF. This chain uses TRBV27 with TRBJ1-2; no definite D call. Germline CDR1 and CDR2: MNHEY and SMNVEV (reference sequence). The CDR3 is 11 amino acids. Trimming took off 6 bases at V and 5 bases at J, with 7 bases between the two ends.

The rearrangement joins TRBV11-3 to TRBJ2-1; D possibly corresponds to TRBD2 (5 bases). This CDR3 comprises 15 residues. Germline CDR1 SGHNT, CDR2 YENEEA. The ends were cut back, 5 bases at V and 0 bases at J, with 11 bases in the middle. The CDR3 DNA sequence: TGTGCCAGCAGCCCCGGCGGACTCTCCTACAATGAGCAGTTCTTC. Protein sequence: CASSPGGLSYNEQFF.

The chain couples TRBV5-1 to TRBJ1-1, with D uncertain. The CDR3 runs to 13 residues. Germline CDR1 SGHRS, CDR2 YFSETQ. Trimming shortened V by 1 base and J by 3 bases, and 7 bases separated the two germline ends. CDR3 nucleotide sequence: TGCGCCAGCAGCTTGAAGGGAGACACTGAAGCTTTCTTT. It yields the protein CASSLKGDTEAFF.

This clone has only one observation. The chain recombines TRBV2 with TRBJ1-1, with D unresolved. The V gene lost 6 bases and the J gene lost 4 bases, with 12 bases spanning the gap. This CDR3 has 13 residues. Per germline, CDR1 SNHLY and CDR2 FYNNEI. CDR3 in amino acids: CASRVELGTEAFF. The CDR3 DNA reads as TGTGCCAGCAGGGTGGAATTGGGCACTGAAGCTTTCTTT.

The chain joins TRBV2 to TRBJ2-3; 12 bases fit TRBD2. CDR3 length equals 15 residues. Trimming took 7 bases from V and 8 from J; bases not matched to a gene: 10. Germline CDR1 reads SNHLY; CDR2 reads FYNNEI. The CDR3 sequence is CASKPTSGGQVTQYF. CDR3 sequence (DNA): TGTGCCAGCAAACCCACTAGCGGGGGGCAGGTTACGCAGTATTTT. The variable domain in full, completed from reference TRBV2 and TRBJ2-3, reads EPEVTQTPSHQVTQMGQEVILRCVPISNHLYFYWYRQILGQKVEFLVSFYNNEISEKSEIFDDQFSVERPDGSNFTLKIRSTKLEDSAMYFCASKPTSGGQVTQYFGPGTRLTVL.

J is TRBJ1-5 and V is TRBV5-1; TRBD1 might be the D (5 bases). Trimming removed 4 bases at V and 6 bases at J, with 14 bases between. The CDR3 is 14 amino acids. Per germline, CDR1 SGHRS and CDR2 YFSETQ. The CDR3 is CASSGDPSSQPQHF. The CDR3, as DNA: TGCGCCAGCAGCGGGGACCCATCAAGTCAGCCCCAGCATTTT.

The chain combines TRBV6-5 with TRBJ2-3; TRBD1 aligns across 12 bases. Trimming took 4 bases from V and 3 from J; bases not matched to a gene: 2. CDR3 size: 15 residues. Germline V CDR1 and CDR2: MNHEY, SVGAGI. The CDR3 protein is CASSSGQGATDTQYF. The CDR3 nucleotides read TGTGCCAGCAGTTCGGGACAGGGGGCGACAGATACGCAGTATTTT.

The gene calls are TRBV7-9 and TRBJ2-2; no reliable D call. In germline, CDR1 is SEHNR, CDR2 FQNEAQ (reference sequence). The CDR3 runs to 13 residues. V was pared by 2 bases and J by 3 bases, with 4 bases between. DNA for the CDR3: TGTGCCAGCAGCTTAAGGGACACCGGGGAGCTGTTTTTT. Its protein is CASSLRDTGELFF. The variable domain in full, with the rest retrieved from reference TRBV7-9 and TRBJ2-2, is DTGVSQNPRHKITKRGQNVTFRCDPISEHNRLYWYRQTLGQGPEFLTYFQNEAQLEKSRLLSDRFSAERPKGSFSTLEIQRTEQGDSAMYLCASSLRDTGELFFGEGSRLTVL.

The rearrangement joins TRBV27 to TRBJ2-7, with D perhaps matching TRBD1 or TRBD2 (6 bases each). This CDR3 contains 20 residues. The V and J ends lost 1 base and 1 base respectively, with 26 bases between them. Per germline, CDR1 MNHEY and CDR2 SMNVEV (reference sequence). CDR3 nucleotides: TGTGCCAGCAGTTTATTTCCCAATAGTTTCGTCCAGGGGAGGTCCTACGAGCAGTACTTC. It yields the protein CASSLFPNSFVQGRSYEQYF.

As to this clone: Other DNA sequences within the sample encode an identical CDR3. The V gene is TRBV9, the J gene TRBJ2-7; perhaps TRBD2 as D (6 bases). This CDR3 contains 14 residues. V shed 0 bases and J shed 0 bases, with 7 bases lying between them. Germline CDR1 is SGDLS and CDR2 is YYNGEE. CDR3: CASSVGGNSYEQYF. The DNA for the CDR3 is TGTGCCAGCAGCGTAGGCGGGAACTCCTACGAGCAGTACTTC. The full variable domain, rest sourced from reference TRBV9 and TRBJ2-7, is DSGVTQTPKHLITATGQRVTLRCSPRSGDLSVYWYQQSLDQGLQFLIQYYNGEERAKGNILERFSAQQFPDLHSELNLSSLELGDSALYFCASSVGGNSYEQYFGPGTRLTVT.

The CDR3 coding sequence is TGTGCCAGCGGCAAGGGGCCCTCCTACGAGCAGTACTTC. It codes for CASGKGPSYEQYF. The V call is TRBV11-1, the J call TRBJ2-7; D perhaps matches TRBD1 (5 bases). The CDR3 extends over 13 amino acids. Germline CDR1 SGHAT, CDR2 FQDESV (reference sequence). The V end was cut by 8 bases, the J end by 0 bases, with 11 bases between.

The chain couples TRBV6-5 to TRBJ2-5; D tentatively fits TRBD1 or TRBD2 (6 bases each). CDR1 is MNHEY, CDR2 SVGAGI, per germline. V lost 0 bases and J 7 bases, leaving 15 bases between the germline ends. This CDR3 contains 15 residues. The CDR3 sequence is CASSYSRSGAGTQYF. The CDR3 nucleotides read TGTGCCAGCAGTTACTCAAGATCGGGGGCCGGGACCCAGTACTTC.

This chain joins TRBV11-3 and TRBJ2-1; no definite D call. This CDR3 is 13 amino acids long. Germline CDR1 SGHNT, CDR2 YENEEA. Deletions cut 0 bases from V and 10 bases from J, with 10 bases between. In nucleotides, the CDR3 is TGTGCCAGCAGCTTAGATCGGCTCGGAGAGCAGTTCTTC. This sequence encodes CASSLDRLGEQFF.

The V call is TRBV4-1, the J call TRBJ2-3; D is possibly TRBD2 (6 bases). Trimming cost V 1 base and J 2 bases, with 13 bases left between them. Germline loops: CDR1 MGHRA, CDR2 YSYEKL. The CDR3 has 16 amino acids. The CDR3 loop reads CASSQVLGTSTDTQYF. CDR3 DNA sequence: TGCGCCAGCAGCCAAGTTCTAGGGACTTCCACAGATACGCAGTATTTT.

The genes are TRBV6-2 or TRBV6-3 and TRBJ1-5; D uncertain. The germline V gene encodes CDR1 MNHEY and CDR2 SVGEGT. The CDR3 covers 13 residues. V lost 0 bases, J lost 3 bases, and 3 bases lay in between. CDR3 region: CASSYSPNQPQHF. The DNA for the CDR3 is TGTGCCAGCAGTTACTCGCCCAATCAGCCCCAGCATTTT.

V is TRBV6-6 and J is TRBJ1-5; no definite D call. Germline-derived CDR1 and CDR2 are MNHNY and SVGAGI (reference sequence). Trimming stripped 2 bases from V and 5 bases from J, with 10 bases between. This CDR3 comprises 14 residues. Here the CDR3 DNA reads TGTGCCAGCAGTTACCTGGCGAGGGATCAGCCCCAGCATTTT. Translated, it gives CASSYLARDQPQHF.